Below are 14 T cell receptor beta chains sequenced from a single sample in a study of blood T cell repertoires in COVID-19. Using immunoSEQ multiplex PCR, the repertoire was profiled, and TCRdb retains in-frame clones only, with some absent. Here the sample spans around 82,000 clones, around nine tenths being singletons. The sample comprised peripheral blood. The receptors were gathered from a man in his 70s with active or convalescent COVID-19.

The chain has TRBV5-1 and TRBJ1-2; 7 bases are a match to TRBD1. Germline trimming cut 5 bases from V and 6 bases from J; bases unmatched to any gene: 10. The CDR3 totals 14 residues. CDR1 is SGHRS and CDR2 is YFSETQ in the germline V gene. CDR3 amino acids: CASRLGTATNGYTF. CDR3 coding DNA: TGCGCCAGCAGACTCGGGACAGCCACCAATGGCTACACCTTC.

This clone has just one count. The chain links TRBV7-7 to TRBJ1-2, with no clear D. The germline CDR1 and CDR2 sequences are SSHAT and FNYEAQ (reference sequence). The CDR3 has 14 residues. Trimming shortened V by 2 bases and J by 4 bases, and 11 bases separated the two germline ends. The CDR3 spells CASSLNFGCYGYTF. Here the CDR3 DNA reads TGTGCCAGCAGCTTAAATTTCGGGTGCTATGGCTACACCTTC.

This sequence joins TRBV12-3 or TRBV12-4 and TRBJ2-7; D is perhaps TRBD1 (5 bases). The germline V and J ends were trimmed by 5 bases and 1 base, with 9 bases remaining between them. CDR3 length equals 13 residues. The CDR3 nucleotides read TGTGCCAGCAGTGCAGGGAAGTCCTACGAGCAGTACTTC. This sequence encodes CASSAGKSYEQYF.

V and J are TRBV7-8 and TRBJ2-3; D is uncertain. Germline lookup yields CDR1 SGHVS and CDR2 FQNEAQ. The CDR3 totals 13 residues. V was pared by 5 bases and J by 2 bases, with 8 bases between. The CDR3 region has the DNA TGTGCCAGCAGCAGCGCAAACACAGATACGCAGTATTTT. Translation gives CASSSANTDTQYF.

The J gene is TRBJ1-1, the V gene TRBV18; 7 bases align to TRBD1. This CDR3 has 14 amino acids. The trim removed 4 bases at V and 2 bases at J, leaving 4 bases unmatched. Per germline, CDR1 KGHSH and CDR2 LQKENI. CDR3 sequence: CASSRQGDNTEAFF. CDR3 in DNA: TGTGCCAGCTCACGACAGGGAGATAACACTGAAGCTTTCTTT.

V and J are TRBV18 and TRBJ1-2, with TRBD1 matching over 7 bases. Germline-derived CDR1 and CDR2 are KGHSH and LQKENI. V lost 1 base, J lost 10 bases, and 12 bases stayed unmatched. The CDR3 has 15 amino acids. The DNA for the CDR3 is TGTGCCAGCTCACCACAGCCGGGACAGTTAGTCGTCTACACCTTC. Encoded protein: CASSPQPGQLVVYTF.

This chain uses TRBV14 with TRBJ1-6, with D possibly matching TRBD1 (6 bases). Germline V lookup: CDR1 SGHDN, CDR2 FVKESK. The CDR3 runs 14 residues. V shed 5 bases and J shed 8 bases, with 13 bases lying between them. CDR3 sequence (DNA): TGTGCCAGCAGCTCCGGGACATCTTATTCACCCCTCCACTTT. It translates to CASSSGTSYSPLHF.

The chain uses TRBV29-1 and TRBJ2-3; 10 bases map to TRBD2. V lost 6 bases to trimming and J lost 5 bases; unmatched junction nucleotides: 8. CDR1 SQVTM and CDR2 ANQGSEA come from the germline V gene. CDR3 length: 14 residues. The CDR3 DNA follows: TGCAGCGTAAACAGCGGGGGGGCAATAGATACGCAGTATTTT. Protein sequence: CSVNSGGAIDTQYF.

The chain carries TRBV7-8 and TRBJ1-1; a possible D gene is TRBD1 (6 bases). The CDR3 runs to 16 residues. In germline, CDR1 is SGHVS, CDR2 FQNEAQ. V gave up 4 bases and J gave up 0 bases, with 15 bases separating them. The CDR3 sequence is CASSSVGGAMNTEAFF. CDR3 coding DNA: TGTGCCAGCAGCTCCGTAGGGGGGGCTATGAACACTGAAGCTTTCTTT.

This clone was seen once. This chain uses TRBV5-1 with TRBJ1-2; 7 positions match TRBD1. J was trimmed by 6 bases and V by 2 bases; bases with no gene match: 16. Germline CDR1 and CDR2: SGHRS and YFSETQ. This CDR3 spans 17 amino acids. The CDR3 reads CASSFLDNDRAFNGYTF. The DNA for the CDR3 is TGCGCCAGCAGCTTCCTAGATAACGACAGGGCCTTCAATGGCTACACCTTC.

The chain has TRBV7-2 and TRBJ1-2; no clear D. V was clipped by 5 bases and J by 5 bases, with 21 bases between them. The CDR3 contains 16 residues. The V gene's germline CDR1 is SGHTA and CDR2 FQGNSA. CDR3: CASSPQSGGSGYGYTF. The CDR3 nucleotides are TGTGCCAGCAGCCCGCAATCTGGAGGGTCTGGGTATGGCTACACCTTC.

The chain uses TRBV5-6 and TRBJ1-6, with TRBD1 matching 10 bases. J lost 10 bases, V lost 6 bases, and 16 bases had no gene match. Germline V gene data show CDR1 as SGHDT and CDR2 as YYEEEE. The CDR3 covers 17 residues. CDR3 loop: CASNKWTGGMSSSPLHF. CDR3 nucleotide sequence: TGTGCCAGCAACAAGTGGACAGGGGGGATGTCCAGCTCACCCCTCCACTTT.

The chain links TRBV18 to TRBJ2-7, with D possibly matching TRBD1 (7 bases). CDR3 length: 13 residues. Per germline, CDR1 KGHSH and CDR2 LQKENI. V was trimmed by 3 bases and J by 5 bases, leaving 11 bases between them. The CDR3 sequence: CASSPSRGDEQYF. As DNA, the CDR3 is TGTGCCAGCTCACCGTCCAGGGGGGACGAGCAGTACTTC.

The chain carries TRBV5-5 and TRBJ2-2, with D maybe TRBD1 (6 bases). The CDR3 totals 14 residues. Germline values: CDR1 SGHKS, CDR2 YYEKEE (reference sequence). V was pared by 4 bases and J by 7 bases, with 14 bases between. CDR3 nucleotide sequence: TGTGCCAGCAGCCTCGGGACATACGGCGGGGAGCTGTTTTTT. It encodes CASSLGTYGGELFF.